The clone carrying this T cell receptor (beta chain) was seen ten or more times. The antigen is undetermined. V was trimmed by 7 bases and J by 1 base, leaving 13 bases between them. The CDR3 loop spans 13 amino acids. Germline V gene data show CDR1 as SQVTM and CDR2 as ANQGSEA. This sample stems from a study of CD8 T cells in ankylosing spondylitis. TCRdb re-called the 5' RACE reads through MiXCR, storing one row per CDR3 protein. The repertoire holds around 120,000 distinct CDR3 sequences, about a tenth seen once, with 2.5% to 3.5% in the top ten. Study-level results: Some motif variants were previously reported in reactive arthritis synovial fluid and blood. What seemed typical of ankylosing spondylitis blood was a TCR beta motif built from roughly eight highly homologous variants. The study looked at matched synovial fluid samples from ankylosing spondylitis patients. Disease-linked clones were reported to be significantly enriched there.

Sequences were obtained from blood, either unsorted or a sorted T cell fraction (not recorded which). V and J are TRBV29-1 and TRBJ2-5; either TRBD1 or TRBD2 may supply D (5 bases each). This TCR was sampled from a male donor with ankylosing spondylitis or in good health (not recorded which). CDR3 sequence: CSAAGTLQETQYF. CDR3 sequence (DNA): TGCAGCGCGGCCGGGACGCTCCAAGAGACCCAGTACTTC. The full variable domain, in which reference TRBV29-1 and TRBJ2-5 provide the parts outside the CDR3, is SAVISQKPSRDICQRGTSLTIQCQVDSQVTMMFWYRQQPGQSLTLIATANQGSEATYESGFVIDKFPISRPNLTFSTLTVSNMSPEDSSIYLCSAAGTLQETQYFGPGTRLLVL.